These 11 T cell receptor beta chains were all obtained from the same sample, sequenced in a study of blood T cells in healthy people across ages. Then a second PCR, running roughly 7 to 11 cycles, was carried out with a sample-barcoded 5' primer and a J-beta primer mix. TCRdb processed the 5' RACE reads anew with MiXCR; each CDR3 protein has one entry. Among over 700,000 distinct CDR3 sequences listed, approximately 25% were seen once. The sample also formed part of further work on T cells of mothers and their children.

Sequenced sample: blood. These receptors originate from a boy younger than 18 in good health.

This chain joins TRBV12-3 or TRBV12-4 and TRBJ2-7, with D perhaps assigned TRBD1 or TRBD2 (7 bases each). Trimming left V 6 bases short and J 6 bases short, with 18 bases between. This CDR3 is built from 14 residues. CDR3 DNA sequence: TGTGCCAGCAGCCCGGGGGGCCAGGGGGTCGAGCAGTACTTC. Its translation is CASSPGGQGVEQYF.

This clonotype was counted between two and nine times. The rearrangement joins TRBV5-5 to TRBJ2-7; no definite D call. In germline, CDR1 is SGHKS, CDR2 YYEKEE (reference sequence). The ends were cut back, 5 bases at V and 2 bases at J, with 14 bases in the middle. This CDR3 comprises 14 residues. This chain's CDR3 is CASRLGPQPYEQYF. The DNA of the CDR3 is TGTGCCAGCAGACTCGGACCTCAACCCTACGAGCAGTACTTC.

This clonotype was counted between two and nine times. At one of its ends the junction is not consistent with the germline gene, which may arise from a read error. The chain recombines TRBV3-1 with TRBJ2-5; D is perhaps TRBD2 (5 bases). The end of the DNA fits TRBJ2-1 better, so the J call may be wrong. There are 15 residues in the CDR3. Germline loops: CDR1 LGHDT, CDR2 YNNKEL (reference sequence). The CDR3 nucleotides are TGTGCCAGCAGCCGAGGTGGCGGGCCCTACAGTGAGCAGTTCTTC. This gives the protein CASSRGGGPYSEQFF.

The CDR3 region is CASSEGSTGELFF. As DNA, the CDR3 is TGCGCCAGCAGTGAGGGGTCTACCGGGGAGCTGTTTTTT. The chain links TRBV10-1 to TRBJ2-2; D unclear. Germline assignment: CDR1 WNHNN and CDR2 SYGVQD (reference sequence). Trimming left V 2 bases short and J 5 bases short, with 6 bases between. This CDR3 has 13 residues.

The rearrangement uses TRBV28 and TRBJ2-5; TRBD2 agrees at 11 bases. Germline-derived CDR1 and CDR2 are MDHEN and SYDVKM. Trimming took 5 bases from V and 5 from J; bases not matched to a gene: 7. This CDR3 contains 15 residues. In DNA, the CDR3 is TGTGCCAGCAGTCTCCGACTAGCGGGATGGGAGACCCAGTACTTC. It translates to CASSLRLAGWETQYF.

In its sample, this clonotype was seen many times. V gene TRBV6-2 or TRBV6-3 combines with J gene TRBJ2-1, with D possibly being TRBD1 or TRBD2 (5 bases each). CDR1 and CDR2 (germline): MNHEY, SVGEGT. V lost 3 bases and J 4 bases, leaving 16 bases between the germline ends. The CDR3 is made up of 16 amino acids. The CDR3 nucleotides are TGTGCCAGCAGTTATTTTGGGGGATCAGTATACAATGAGCAGTTCTTC. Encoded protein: CASSYFGGSVYNEQFF.

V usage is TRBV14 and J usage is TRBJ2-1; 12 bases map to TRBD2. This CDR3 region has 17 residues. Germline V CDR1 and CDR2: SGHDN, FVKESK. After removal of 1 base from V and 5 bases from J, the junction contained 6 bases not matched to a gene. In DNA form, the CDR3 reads TGTGCCAGCAGCCAAGTTAAGGGACTAGCGGGCAACAATGAGCAGTTCTTC. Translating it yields CASSQVKGLAGNNEQFF.

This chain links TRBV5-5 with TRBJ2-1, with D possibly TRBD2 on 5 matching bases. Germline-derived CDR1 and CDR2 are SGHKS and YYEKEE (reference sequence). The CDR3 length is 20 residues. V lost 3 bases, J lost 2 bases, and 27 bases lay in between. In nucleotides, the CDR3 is TGTGCCAGCAGCTGGAGGTCGGTCGTATCTTCCCCCCGGGCCTACAATGAGCAGTTCTTC. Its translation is CASSWRSVVSSPRAYNEQFF. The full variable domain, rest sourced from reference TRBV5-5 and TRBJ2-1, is DAGVTQSPTHLIKTRGQQVTLRCSPISGHKSVSWYQQVLGQGPQFIFQYYEKEERGRGNFPDRFSARQFPNYSSELNVNALLLGDSALYLCASSWRSVVSSPRAYNEQFFGPGTRLTVL.

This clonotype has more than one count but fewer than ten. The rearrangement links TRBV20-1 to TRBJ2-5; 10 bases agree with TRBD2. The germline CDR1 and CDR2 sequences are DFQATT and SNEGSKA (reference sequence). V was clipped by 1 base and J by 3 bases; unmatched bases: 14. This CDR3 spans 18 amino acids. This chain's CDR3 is CSARAWSVLAGDKETQYF. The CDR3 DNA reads TGCAGTGCTAGAGCATGGTCGGTTCTAGCGGGGGATAAAGAGACCCAGTACTTC.

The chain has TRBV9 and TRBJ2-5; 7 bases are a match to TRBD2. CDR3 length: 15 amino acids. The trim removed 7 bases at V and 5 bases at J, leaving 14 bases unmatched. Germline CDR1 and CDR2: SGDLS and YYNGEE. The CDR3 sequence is CASAGEGTRLETQYF. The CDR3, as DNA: TGTGCCAGCGCCGGGGAGGGCACGCGTCTGGAGACCCAGTACTTC.

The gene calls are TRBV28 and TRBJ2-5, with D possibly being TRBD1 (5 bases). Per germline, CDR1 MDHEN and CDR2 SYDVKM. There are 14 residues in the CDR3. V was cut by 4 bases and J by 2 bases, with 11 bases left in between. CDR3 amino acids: CASSSTVVQETQYF. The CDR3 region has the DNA TGTGCCAGCAGTTCGACAGTAGTACAAGAGACCCAGTACTTC.